This T cell receptor beta chain was obtained from a study of CD8 T cells in ankylosing spondylitis. Study outcomes and limitations: Disease-linked clones, CD8+, were relatively rare in peripheral blood. According to the report, clones linked to the disease were significantly enriched in matched synovial fluid samples taken from ankylosing spondylitis patients. Made up of about eight highly homologous variants, a TCR beta motif appeared characteristic of ankylosing spondylitis blood.

Note on this clonotype: As yet, its antigen is unknown.

Scientists made TCR beta libraries using quantitative 5'-RACE with molecular barcodes. A single record per CDR3 protein comes from TCRdb applying MiXCR to the 5' RACE reads. Of some 450,000 distinct CDR3 sequences listed, 15% to 20% were seen once; the top ten hold over 1%. The clonotype was recovered from a male donor with ankylosing spondylitis. Sequencing was done on a sample of blood, either unsorted or a sorted T cell fraction (not recorded which).

Here the CDR3 reads CASSLRGGATNEKLFF. CDR3 nucleotide sequence: TGTGCCAGCAGCTTACGAGGGGGCGCAACTAATGAAAAACTGTTTTTT. This rearrangement joins TRBV7-9 to TRBJ1-4; 7 nucleotides line up with TRBD1. The CDR3 is made up of 16 amino acids. Germline V gene data show CDR1 as SEHNR and CDR2 as FQNEAQ (reference sequence). J gave up 0 bases and V 2 bases, and 3 bases lay outside the gene matches.